This passage covers 21 T cell receptor beta chains from one sample sequenced in a study of blood T cell repertoires in COVID-19. TCRdb's copy holds only in-frame clones and misses some; the assay was immunoSEQ multiplex PCR. The sample lists about 75,000 clones, about nine tenths occurring once. What was sequenced was peripheral blood. These TCRs come from a human donor in a cohort sampled during active COVID-19.

This clone showed up just a few times. This chain links TRBV4-2 with TRBJ2-1, with a tentative D call TRBD2 (6 bases). Germline-derived CDR1 and CDR2 are LGHNA and YNFKEQ. This CDR3 contains 15 residues. V was trimmed by 4 bases and J by 4 bases, leaving 14 bases between them. The CDR3, as DNA: TGTGCCAGCAGCCCGGGCGGGACCCATTACAATGAGCAGTTCTTC. This codes for CASSPGGTHYNEQFF.

The chain joins TRBV27 to TRBJ2-3, with D possibly being TRBD2 (5 bases). The germline gives CDR1 MNHEY, CDR2 SMNVEV (reference sequence). V lost 5 bases and J 5 bases, leaving 11 bases between the germline ends. This CDR3 has 13 residues. The DNA for the CDR3 is TGTGCCAGCAGTCGTCAGGACTTAGATACGCAGTATTTT. Amino acids: CASSRQDLDTQYF.

The chain has TRBV5-1 and TRBJ2-7, with D maybe TRBD1 (5 bases). Trimming removed 5 bases from V and 3 bases from J, with 18 bases in between. Germline V gene lookup returns CDR1 SGHRS and CDR2 YFSETQ. CDR3 size: 15 residues. Here the CDR3 reads CASRFDSTTIYEQYF. DNA for the CDR3: TGCGCCAGCAGATTCGACAGTACAACGATCTACGAGCAGTACTTC. Full variable domain (remainder filled in from reference TRBV5-1 and TRBJ2-7): KAGVTQTPRYLIKTRGQQVTLSCSPISGHRSVSWYQQTPGQGLQFLFEYFSETQRNKGNFPGRFSGRQFSNSRSEMNVSTLELGDSALYLCASRFDSTTIYEQYFGPGTRLTVT.

This chain links TRBV28 with TRBJ1-1, with 8 bases fitting TRBD1. Per the germline V gene, CDR1 is MDHEN and CDR2 is SYDVKM. V shed 7 bases, J shed 1 base, and the junction held 8 bases outside the gene matches. This CDR3 comprises 15 residues. The chain's CDR3 is CASTPGGGWNTEAFF. For the CDR3, the DNA is TGTGCCAGCACCCCAGGGGGCGGTTGGAACACTGAAGCTTTCTTT.

This chain uses TRBV29-1 with TRBJ2-1; 10 bases align to TRBD1. V lost 5 bases to trimming and J lost 7 bases; unmatched junction nucleotides: 8. This CDR3 is 14 amino acids long. Per germline, CDR1 SQVTM and CDR2 ANQGSEA. The CDR3 sequence is CSVLPGQGLNEQFF. The CDR3, as DNA: TGCAGCGTTCTCCCGGGACAGGGGTTGAATGAGCAGTTCTTC.

This chain links TRBV30 with TRBJ2-3; a possible D gene is TRBD2 (7 bases). Germline CDR1 reads GTSNPN; CDR2 reads SVGIG (reference sequence). This CDR3 has 13 amino acids. With 0 bases removed from V and 14 bases from J, the gap between germline ends came to 18 bases. CDR3 region: CAWSVGLRGAPYF. The CDR3 nucleotides are TGTGCCTGGAGTGTGGGTTTACGGGGGGCCCCGTATTTT.

On this clone: Other DNA sequences in the sample encode the same CDR3. This chain connects TRBV7-9 to TRBJ2-2, with D possibly TRBD2 on 5 matching bases. From germline, CDR1 is SEHNR and CDR2 FQNEAQ (reference sequence). Trimming left V 5 bases short and J 2 bases short, with 9 bases between. This CDR3 region has 14 residues. The CDR3 nucleotides are TGTGCCAGCAGCCTTAGCGTAAACACCGGGGAGCTGTTTTTT. Its translation is CASSLSVNTGELFF.

This sequence joins TRBV7-2 and TRBJ1-3; D remains ambiguous. This CDR3 comprises 14 residues. The germline V gene has CDR1 SGHTA and CDR2 FQGNSA. The V gene lost 1 base and the J gene lost 1 base, with 5 bases spanning the gap. CDR3 DNA sequence: TGTGCCAGCAGCTTAGGGCTGTCTGGAAACACCATATATTTT. Translating it yields CASSLGLSGNTIYF.

This rearrangement joins TRBV10-3 to TRBJ2-7, with D tentatively TRBD1 (6 bases). Germline-derived CDR1 and CDR2 are ENHRY and SYGVKD. This CDR3 is 14 amino acids long. V was pared by 8 bases and J by 0 bases, with 14 bases between. The CDR3 bases are TGTGCCATCGCCGCAGGGGTGAGCTCCTACGAGCAGTACTTC. Its protein is CAIAAGVSSYEQYF.

The chain carries TRBV10-1 and TRBJ2-7, with 11 bases matching TRBD1. Germline CDR1 WNHNN, CDR2 SYGVQD (reference sequence). The CDR3 covers 16 residues. J lost 4 bases, V lost 4 bases, and 9 bases had no gene match. The chain's CDR3 is CASSGSRTGGFYEQYF. As DNA, the CDR3 is TGCGCCAGCAGTGGTTCCCGGACAGGGGGCTTTTACGAGCAGTACTTC.

The genes are TRBV9 and TRBJ2-7; 9 nucleotides align to TRBD1. With 5 bases clipped from V and 3 bases from J, the junction kept 9 bases outside the gene matches. The CDR3 covers 15 residues. Germline CDR1 and CDR2: SGDLS and YYNGEE. This chain's CDR3 is CASSPPGTGIYEQYF. The DNA for the CDR3 is TGTGCCAGCAGTCCTCCCGGGACAGGGATCTACGAGCAGTACTTC.

The chain combines TRBV6-5 with TRBJ2-1, with D possibly matching TRBD2 (6 bases). Germline CDR1 and CDR2: MNHEY and SVGAGI. V was shortened by 2 bases and J by 4 bases, with 12 bases between the two germline ends. This CDR3 contains 15 residues. CDR3 amino acids: CASSYLGGRYNEQFF. The CDR3 DNA reads TGTGCCAGCAGTTACCTCGGGGGACGGTACAATGAGCAGTTCTTC.

This clone was picked up one time. The V gene is TRBV9, the J gene TRBJ2-3; 9 bases line up with TRBD1. The germline CDR1 and CDR2 sequences are SGDLS and YYNGEE. The CDR3 totals 15 residues. J gave up 3 bases and V 4 bases, and 6 bases lay outside the gene matches. The CDR3 nucleotides are TGTGCCAGCAGCCCCCGGGACAGGGTTACAGATACGCAGTATTTT. Encoded protein: CASSPRDRVTDTQYF.

The chain joins TRBV6-5 to TRBJ1-5, with 7 bases identical to TRBD1. V lost 5 bases to trimming and J lost 3 bases; unmatched junction nucleotides: 4. Germline CDR1 MNHEY, CDR2 SVGAGI. The length of the CDR3 is 14 residues. For the CDR3, the DNA is TGTGCCAGCAGTAGGGACAGTTCCAATCAGCCCCAGCATTTT. It specifies CASSRDSSNQPQHF.

The rearrangement joins TRBV13 to TRBJ2-1, with TRBD1 matching 10 bases. CDR3 size: 15 residues. The germline V gene has CDR1 PRHDT and CDR2 FYEKMQ (reference sequence). The V gene end was trimmed by 6 bases and the J gene end by 5 bases; junction bases not matched to a gene: 7. The CDR3: CASRTRQGAHNEQFF. Here the CDR3 DNA reads TGTGCCAGCAGAACTAGACAGGGGGCCCACAATGAGCAGTTCTTC.

As regards this clone: Other DNA sequences from this sample encode an identical CDR3 as well. V is TRBV7-8 and J is TRBJ2-2; D is uncertain. Germline V CDR1 and CDR2: SGHVS, FQNEAQ. This CDR3 spans 15 amino acids. Trimming took off 1 base at V and 0 bases at J, with 6 bases between the two ends. The DNA of the CDR3 is TGTGCCAGCAGCTTAGTGTCGGCGAACACCGGGGAGCTGTTTTTT. Amino acids: CASSLVSANTGELFF.

This chain connects TRBV6-5 to TRBJ1-2; a possible D gene is TRBD1 (5 bases). V was cut by 10 bases and J by 0 bases, with 15 bases left in between. The CDR3 consists of 14 residues. The V gene's germline CDR1 is MNHEY and CDR2 SVGAGI. CDR3 DNA sequence: TGTGCCACGAAGCGGGACGGTGCTAACTATGGCTACACCTTC. Its translation is CATKRDGANYGYTF.

The chain joins TRBV12-3 or TRBV12-4 to TRBJ2-7; TRBD1 might be the D (6 bases). Trimming cost V 6 bases and J 11 bases, with 14 bases left between them. This CDR3 has 11 amino acids. Written as DNA, the CDR3 is TGTGCCAGCAGCATGAACAGGGAGAAGTACTTC. It yields the protein CASSMNREKYF.

The V call is TRBV2, the J call TRBJ2-1; possibly TRBD2 for D (6 bases). V was cut by 0 bases and J by 9 bases, with 15 bases left in between. Germline V CDR1 and CDR2: SNHLY, FYNNEI. The CDR3 covers 15 residues. The CDR3 bases are TGTGCCAGCAGTGAAGCTCTGTCGGGAGTCGGTGAGCAGTTCTTC. Translating gives CASSEALSGVGEQFF.

The chain uses TRBV5-1 and TRBJ2-4, with D possibly matching TRBD1 (6 bases). The V and J ends lost 4 bases and 9 bases respectively, with 17 bases between them. This CDR3 is built from 14 residues. In germline, CDR1 is SGHRS, CDR2 YFSETQ. Written as DNA, the CDR3 is TGCGCCAGCAGCCCCAATACAGGGTTCCCCATTCAGTACTTC. Translating gives CASSPNTGFPIQYF.

The rearrangement joins TRBV3-1 (or the pseudogene TRBV3-2) to TRBJ1-4; 7 nucleotides line up with TRBD1. Germline lookup yields CDR1 LGHDT and CDR2 YNNKEL (reference sequence). V shed 0 bases and J 4 bases; nucleotides not matched to a gene: 5. The CDR3 has 16 amino acids. The CDR3 coding sequence is TGTGCCAGCAGCCAAGATGAAACAGGGGATAATGAAAAACTGTTTTTT. As protein: CASSQDETGDNEKLFF.